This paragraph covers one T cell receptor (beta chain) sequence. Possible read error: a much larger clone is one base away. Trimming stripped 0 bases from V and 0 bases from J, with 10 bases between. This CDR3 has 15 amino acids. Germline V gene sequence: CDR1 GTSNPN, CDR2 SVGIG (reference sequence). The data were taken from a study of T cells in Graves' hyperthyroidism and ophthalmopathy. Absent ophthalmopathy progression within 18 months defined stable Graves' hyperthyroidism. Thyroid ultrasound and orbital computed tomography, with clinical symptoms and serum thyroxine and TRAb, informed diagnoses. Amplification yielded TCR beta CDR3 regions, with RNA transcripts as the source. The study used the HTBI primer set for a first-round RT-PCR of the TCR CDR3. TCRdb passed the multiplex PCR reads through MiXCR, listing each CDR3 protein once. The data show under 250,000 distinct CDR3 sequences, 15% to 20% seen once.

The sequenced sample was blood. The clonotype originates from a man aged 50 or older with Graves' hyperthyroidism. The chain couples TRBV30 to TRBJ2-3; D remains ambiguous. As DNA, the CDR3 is TGTGCCTGGAGTGTACCCAGACGTAGCACAGATACGCAGTATTTT. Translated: CAWSVPRRSTDTQYF.